The next 9 T cell receptor beta chains were all read from a single sample in a study of CD8 T cells in ankylosing spondylitis (dated by TCRdb to between 2016 and 2019). Libraries were made using 5' RACE. Sequencing was performed on an Illumina HiSeq 2500. TCRdb took the public reads, trimmed them with fastp at Q25, ran MiXCR for clone calling and kept in-frame beta chains. Each entry merges the rows of one CDR3 protein and shows their most common DNA and genes. The sample table records some 120,000 distinct CDR3 sequences; roughly an eighth of these occur just once. Roughly 3% of the sample lies in the top ten. The sample taken for sequencing was blood, either unsorted or a sorted T cell fraction (not recorded which). Receptors were obtained from a female donor with ankylosing spondylitis or in good health (not recorded which).

The chain employs TRBV12-3 or TRBV12-4 and TRBJ2-1; 7 nucleotides align to TRBD1. This CDR3 has 14 amino acids. V shed 3 bases, J shed 7 bases, and the junction held 6 bases outside the gene matches. The CDR3 sequence: CASSFSDRVNEQFF. CDR3 in DNA: TGTGCCAGCAGTTTCTCAGACAGGGTAAATGAGCAGTTCTTC.

This clonotype was detected ten times or more. The V call is TRBV7-6, the J call TRBJ2-1, with 11 positions matching TRBD2. CDR1 is SGHVS, CDR2 FNYEAQ, per germline. V gave up 5 bases and J gave up 6 bases; unmatched junction bases: 9. The CDR3 contains 16 residues. The DNA for the CDR3 is TGTGCCAGCAGCCAGCAGGGGCTAGCGGGGGGCAATGAGCAGTTCTTC. Residues: CASSQQGLAGGNEQFF.

This clonotype occurred many times. The rearrangement links TRBV10-3 to TRBJ2-1; the match to TRBD2 covers 15 bases. CDR1 is ENHRY and CDR2 is SYGVKD in the germline V gene. V trimming: 11 bases; J trimming: 7 bases; junction bases outside the gene matches: 3. The CDR3 is 13 amino acids. The CDR3 DNA sequence: TGTGCCGGTGGACTAGCGGGAGGGAATGAGCAGTTCTTC. Translating gives CAGGLAGGNEQFF.

This clonotype was observed at least ten times. The chain couples TRBV12-3 or TRBV12-4 to TRBJ2-1, with TRBD2 identical over 7 bases. This CDR3 has 16 amino acids. The ends lost 4 bases at V and 7 bases at J; junction bases unmatched: 13. Here the CDR3 DNA reads TGTGCCAGCAGTTATGCTAGGGCGGGGGTTGGGAATGAGCAGTTCTTC. Protein product: CASSYARAGVGNEQFF.

This chain links TRBV20-1 with TRBJ2-7, with 8 positions matching TRBD2. CDR1 is DFQATT and CDR2 is SNEGSKA in the germline V gene (reference sequence). The junction had 15 bases not matched to a gene; V was cut back by 5 bases and J by 6 bases. The CDR3 sequence is 15 residues long. The CDR3, as DNA: TGCAGTGCTCCCCACCCTCGAAGCGGGAGTCTCGAGCAGTACTTC. This codes for CSAPHPRSGSLEQYF.

This clonotype has just a few counts. CDR3 coding DNA: TGTGCCAGCAGTTCACTAGCGGGATACTACGAGCAGTACTTC. Translating it yields CASSSLAGYYEQYF. The gene calls are TRBV27 and TRBJ2-7, with 10 positions matching TRBD2. V trimming: 4 bases; J trimming: 3 bases; junction bases outside the gene matches: 3. CDR3 length: 14 residues. Germline assignment: CDR1 MNHEY and CDR2 SMNVEV (reference sequence).

Comments on this clonotype: This may be a read error, as it is one base from a much larger clone. CDR3 amino acids: CSARGPAEPEAFF. In nucleotides, the CDR3 is TGCAGTGCTAGAGGTCCAGCGGAGCCCGAAGCTTTCTTT. The chain is built from TRBV20-1 and TRBJ1-1; D uncertain. Trimming pared 1 base from V and 8 bases from J, leaving 14 bases between. The CDR3 covers 13 residues. Germline lookup yields CDR1 DFQATT and CDR2 SNEGSKA (reference sequence).

This clonotype showed up just a few times. V gene TRBV12-3 or TRBV12-4 combines with J gene TRBJ2-1; TRBD1 is a possible D gene (6 bases). V shed 4 bases and J shed 6 bases, with 13 bases lying between them. The length of the CDR3 is 14 residues. As DNA, the CDR3 is TGTGCCAGCAGTTCCCGACCGGACAGCAATGAGCAGTTCTTC. Translation gives CASSSRPDSNEQFF.

This clonotype was seen a few times. This chain joins TRBV20-1 and TRBJ2-1; tentative D call: TRBD1 (5 bases). Germline CDR1 reads DFQATT; CDR2 reads SNEGSKA (reference sequence). Trimming took off 4 bases at V and 4 bases at J, with 23 bases between the two ends. The CDR3 has 17 amino acids. CDR3 sequence reads: CSAIKSFQGSKYNEQFF. The CDR3 DNA sequence: TGCAGTGCTATAAAGTCCTTCCAGGGATCAAAATACAATGAGCAGTTCTTC.